This T cell receptor beta chain was documented in a study of blood T cell repertoires in COVID-19 (dated by TCRdb to the early 2020s). Regarding the research as a whole: Collaborator samples came from the United States, Italy and Spain and covered acute and convalescent phases of COVID-19. The prospective study material was composed of cDNA or gDNA derived from T cells, B-cell-depleted T cells, or PBMCs. Deeply sampled blood TCRbeta repertoires from subjects exposed to, actively infected with, or recovered from COVID-19 were included in the dataset. The repertoires were released in a freely available public database intended as a resource for research on the immune response to SARS-CoV-2. Samples came from the ongoing ImmuneRACE study (first 160 participants) plus 1,254 subjects from 6 global collaborators. The sample metadata nearly always contained a de-identified subject ID, COVID-19 status, age in years and sex. Where HLA class I and class II types were available, the types were taken from metadata supplied by the sample provider, not from assay-based typing. General findings and caveats noted by the study authors: Clinical and demographic metadata were provided uncurated, with the amount varying by source and participant.

One collaborating source in Seattle enrolled patients during active infection and followed them longitudinally through the course of disease. Whole blood was collected in K2EDTA tubes by collaborating institutions according to the institutions' own protocols. Collaborator samples were shipped for TCRbeta analysis as frozen whole blood, isolated PBMCs, or DNA extracted from either sample type. The immunoSEQ Assay, a bias-controlled multiplex PCR, was used to amplify TCRbeta CDR3 regions from genomic DNA. The paper's data handling went like this. Nucleated cell counts per sample were estimated from amplification of reference gene primers within the assay. Sequence reads were collapsed and filtered to measure the absolute abundance of every unique TCRbeta CDR3 rearrangement. For each sample, productive Simpson clonality was calculated by taking the square root of Simpson's diversity index across productive rearrangements. Here the immuneACCESS table is served through TCRdb, limited to in-frame sequences with V and J called. Missing clones are a known gap in these copies; in checked studies unresolved V genes cover under half, and the rest lacks a known reason. Clone size and V and J calls were adopted from that table, with D and trimming inferred from the DNA. The sample profile shows some 49,000 clones; just over 90% of them were found once. Over 0.95% of the sample is in the top ten clones.

CDR1 and CDR2 are read off the germline V gene as MDHEN and SYDVKM. Compared with germline, V lacks 3 bases and J lacks 0 bases; bases without a gene match: 8. The CDR3 has 16 amino acids, counting the end cysteine and phenylalanine. Here the CDR3 DNA is all that survives: 48 bases in frame from base 1. Remarks on this clone: Its antigen remains undetermined. The sample holds no much larger clone one base away, and base qualities are not on file.

The specimen sequenced was peripheral blood. The sequence was collected from a man between 60 and 70 years old with COVID-19, enrolled during active disease. The chain links TRBV28 with TRBJ2-7, with 7 middle bases fitting TRBD1. The DNA sequence reads TGTGCCAGCAGTTTCGGAGAGGGGGCCCTCTCCTACGAGCAGTACTTC. It codes for CASSFGEGALSYEQYF. Outside the CDR3, residues come from the reference TRBV28 and TRBJ2-7 proteins, so the full variable domain is: DVKVTQSSRYLVKRTGEKVFLECVQDMDHENMFWYRQDPGLGLRLIYFSYDVKMKEKGDIPEGYSVSREKKERFSLILESASTNQTSMYLCASSFGEGALSYEQYFGPGTRLTVT.